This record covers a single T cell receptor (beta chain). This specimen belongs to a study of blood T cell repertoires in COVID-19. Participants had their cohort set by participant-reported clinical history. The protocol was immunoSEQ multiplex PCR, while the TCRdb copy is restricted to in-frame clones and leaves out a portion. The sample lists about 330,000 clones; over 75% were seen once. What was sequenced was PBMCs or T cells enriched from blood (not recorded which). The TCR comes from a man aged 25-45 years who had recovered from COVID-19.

The CDR3 DNA is TGTGCCAGCAGCGTAGCCTCGACGGGTAACTATGGCTACACCTTC. It is translated as CASSVASTGNYGYTF. The chain employs TRBV9 and TRBJ1-2; no definite D call. The V end lost 0 bases, the J end lost 1 base, and 10 bases lay between the germline ends. The CDR3 is made up of 15 amino acids. Looked up from germline, CDR1 is SGDLS and CDR2 is YYNGEE.